This is a list of T cell receptor beta chains from one sample in a study of CD8 T cells in Susac syndrome. TCRdb passed the immunoSEQ multiplex PCR reads through MiXCR, listing each CDR3 protein once. This table holds more than 200,000 distinct CDR3 sequences, roughly 95% found once. The sample comprised CD4+ T cells from PBMCs. Receptors originate from a human donor with multiple sclerosis. Both conserved end residues are part of each CDR3. The order of the fields is V gene, CDR3 protein.

v_gene: TRBV19; CDR3aa: CASSTGGSTDTQYF
v_gene: TRBV30; CDR3aa: CASVKGNYGYTF
v_gene: TRBV9; CDR3aa: CASSSRTGVPSGANVLTF
v_gene: TRBV20-1; CDR3aa: CSARARGGFEETQYF
v_gene: TRBV2; CDR3aa: CASSETPWFHTF
v_gene: TRBV7-2; CDR3aa: CASSNRQARNEQFF
v_gene: TRBV27; CDR3aa: CASSLIGAYEQYF
v_gene: TRBV27; CDR3aa: CASSLESRYQPQHF
v_gene: TRBV28; CDR3aa: CASRGFGTQYF
v_gene: TRBV30; CDR3aa: CASGGGRAGTDTQYF
v_gene: TRBV20-1; CDR3aa: CSARRTAERPQHF
v_gene: TRBV7-3; CDR3aa: CASSLAPSGTGELFF
v_gene: TRBV7-9; CDR3aa: CASSGSWVGARETQYF
v_gene: TRBV29-1; CDR3aa: CSVLTNPSGITDTQYF
v_gene: TRBV6-5; CDR3aa: CASSYSASGGTGGTQYF
v_gene: TRBV5-1; CDR3aa: CASSDGQNEKLFF
v_gene: TRBV6-1; CDR3aa: CATHSWAQLDTGELFF
v_gene: TRBV11-3; CDR3aa: CASSLGPWDEQFF
v_gene: TRBV5-1; CDR3aa: CASSPLWGVGYEQYF
v_gene: TRBV11-2; CDR3aa: CASSEHYEQYF
v_gene: TRBV4-1; CDR3aa: CASSQVTSGRVEQFF
v_gene: TRBV20-1; CDR3aa: CSAPPPGTDSGNTIYF
v_gene: TRBV18; CDR3aa: CASSPAGGAQGYTF
v_gene: TRBV5-1; CDR3aa: CASSSGGGAFNEQFF
v_gene: TRBV2; CDR3aa: CASSFARRDTGELFF